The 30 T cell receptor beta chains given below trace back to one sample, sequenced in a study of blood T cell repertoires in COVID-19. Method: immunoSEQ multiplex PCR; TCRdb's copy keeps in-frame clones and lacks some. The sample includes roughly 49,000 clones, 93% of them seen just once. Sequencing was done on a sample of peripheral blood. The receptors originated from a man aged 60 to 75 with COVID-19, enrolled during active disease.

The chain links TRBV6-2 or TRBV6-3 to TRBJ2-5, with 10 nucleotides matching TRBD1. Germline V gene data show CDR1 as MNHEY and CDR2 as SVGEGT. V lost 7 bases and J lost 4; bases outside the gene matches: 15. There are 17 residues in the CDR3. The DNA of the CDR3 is TGTGCCAGCACCCCAACCCCACGACAGGGGGCAGGAGAGACCCAGTACTTC. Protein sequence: CASTPTPRQGAGETQYF.

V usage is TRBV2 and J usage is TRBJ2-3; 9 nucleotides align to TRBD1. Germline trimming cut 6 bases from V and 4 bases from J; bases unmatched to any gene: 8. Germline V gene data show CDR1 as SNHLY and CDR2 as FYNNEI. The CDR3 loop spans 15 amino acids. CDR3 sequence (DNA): TGTGCCAGCAGCACTGGACAGGGGTTGGCAGATACGCAGTATTTT. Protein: CASSTGQGLADTQYF.

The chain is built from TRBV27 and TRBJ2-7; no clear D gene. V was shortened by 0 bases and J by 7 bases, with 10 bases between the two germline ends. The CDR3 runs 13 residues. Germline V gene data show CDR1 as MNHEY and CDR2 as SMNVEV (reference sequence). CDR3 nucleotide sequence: TGTGCCAGCAGTTTATCTCGCGTTAAGGAGCAGTACTTC. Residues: CASSLSRVKEQYF.

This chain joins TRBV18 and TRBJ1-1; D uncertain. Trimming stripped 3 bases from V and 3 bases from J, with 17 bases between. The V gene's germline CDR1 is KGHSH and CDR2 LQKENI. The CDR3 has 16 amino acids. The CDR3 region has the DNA TGTGCCAGCTCACCTCAGCGTGGAGGCTTGGACACTGAAGCTTTCTTT. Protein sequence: CASSPQRGGLDTEAFF.

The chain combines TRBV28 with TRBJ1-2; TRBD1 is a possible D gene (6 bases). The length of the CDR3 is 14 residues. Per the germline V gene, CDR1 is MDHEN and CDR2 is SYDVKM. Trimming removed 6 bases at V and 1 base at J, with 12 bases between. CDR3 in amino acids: CASRNRAYNYGYTF. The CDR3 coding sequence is TGTGCCAGCAGGAACAGGGCCTATAACTATGGCTACACCTTC.

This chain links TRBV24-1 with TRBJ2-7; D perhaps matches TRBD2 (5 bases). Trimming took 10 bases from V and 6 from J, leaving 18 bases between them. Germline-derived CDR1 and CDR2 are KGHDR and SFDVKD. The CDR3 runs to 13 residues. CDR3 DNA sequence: TGTGCCACAGGCCGGGATGGGAACCCCGAGCAGTACTTC. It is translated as CATGRDGNPEQYF.

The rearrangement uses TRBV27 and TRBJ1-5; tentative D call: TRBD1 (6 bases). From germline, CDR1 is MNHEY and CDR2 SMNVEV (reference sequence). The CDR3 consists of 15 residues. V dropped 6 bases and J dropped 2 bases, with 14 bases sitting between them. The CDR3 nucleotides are TGTGCCAGCAGGCCACAGGGTTTCGGCAATCAGCCCCAGCATTTT. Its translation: CASRPQGFGNQPQHF.

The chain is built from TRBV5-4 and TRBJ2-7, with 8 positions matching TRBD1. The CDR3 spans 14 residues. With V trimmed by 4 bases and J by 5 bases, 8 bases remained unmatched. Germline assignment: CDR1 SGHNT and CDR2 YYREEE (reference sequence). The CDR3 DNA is TGTGCCAGCAGCCCGATGGACAGGGCTGACGAGCAGTACTTC. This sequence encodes CASSPMDRADEQYF.

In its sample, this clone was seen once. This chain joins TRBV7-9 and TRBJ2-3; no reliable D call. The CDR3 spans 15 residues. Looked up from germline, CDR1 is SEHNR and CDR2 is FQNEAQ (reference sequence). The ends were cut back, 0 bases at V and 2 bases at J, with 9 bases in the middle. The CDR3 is CASSLAGTFTDTQYF. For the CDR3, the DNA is TGTGCCAGCAGCTTAGCGGGCACATTCACAGATACGCAGTATTTT.

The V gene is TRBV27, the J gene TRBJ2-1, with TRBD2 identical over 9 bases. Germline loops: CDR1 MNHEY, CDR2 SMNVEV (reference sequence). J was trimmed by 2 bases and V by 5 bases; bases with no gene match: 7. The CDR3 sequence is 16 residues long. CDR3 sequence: CASSPQLAGPYNEQFF. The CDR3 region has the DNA TGTGCCAGCAGTCCACAGCTAGCGGGACCCTACAATGAGCAGTTCTTC.

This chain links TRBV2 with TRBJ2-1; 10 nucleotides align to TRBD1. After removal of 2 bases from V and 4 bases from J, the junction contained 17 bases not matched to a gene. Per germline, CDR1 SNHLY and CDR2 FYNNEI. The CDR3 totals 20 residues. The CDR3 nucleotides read TGTGCCAGCAGTGAAAGGATGACAGGGGCCCCGGGACAGGGGTACAATGAGCAGTTCTTC. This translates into CASSERMTGAPGQGYNEQFF.

The CDR3 nucleotides read TGTGCCAGCAGTGAAGTCAATGGGGCAGCTACGGGTAACACCATATATTTT. Its protein is CASSEVNGAATGNTIYF. The chain couples TRBV6-1 to TRBJ1-3, with a weak D call TRBD1 (5 bases). Trimming shortened V by 1 base and J by 7 bases, and 20 bases separated the two germline ends. CDR3 length: 17 amino acids. Germline assignment: CDR1 MNHNS and CDR2 SASEGT.

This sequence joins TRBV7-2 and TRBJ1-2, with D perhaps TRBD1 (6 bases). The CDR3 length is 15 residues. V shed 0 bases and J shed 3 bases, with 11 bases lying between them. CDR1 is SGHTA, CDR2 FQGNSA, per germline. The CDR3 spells CASSLAHRAHYGYTF. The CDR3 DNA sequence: TGTGCCAGCAGCTTAGCCCACAGGGCGCACTATGGCTACACCTTC.

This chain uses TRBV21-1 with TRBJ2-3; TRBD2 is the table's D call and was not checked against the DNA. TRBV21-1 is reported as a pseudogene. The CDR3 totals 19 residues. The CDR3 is CASSSPGLAGGRGTDTQYF. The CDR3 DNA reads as TGTGCCAGCAGCTCCCCCGGGTTAGCGGGAGGGCGGGGCACAGATACGCAGTATTTT.

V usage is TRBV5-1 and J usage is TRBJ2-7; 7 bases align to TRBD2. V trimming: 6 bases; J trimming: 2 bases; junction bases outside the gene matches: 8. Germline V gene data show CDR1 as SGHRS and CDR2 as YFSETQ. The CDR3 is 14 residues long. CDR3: CASNRVAGTYEQYF. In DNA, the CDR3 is TGCGCCAGCAATCGGGTAGCGGGTACCTACGAGCAGTACTTC.

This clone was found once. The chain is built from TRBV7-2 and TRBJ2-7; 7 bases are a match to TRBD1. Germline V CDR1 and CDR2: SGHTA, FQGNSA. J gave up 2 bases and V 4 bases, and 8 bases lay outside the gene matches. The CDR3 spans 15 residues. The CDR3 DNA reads TGTGCCAGCAGCTCTACCGGGACAGAAGCCTACGAGCAGTACTTC. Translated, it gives CASSSTGTEAYEQYF. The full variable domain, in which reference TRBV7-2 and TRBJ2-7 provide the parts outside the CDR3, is GAGVSQSPSNKVTEKGKDVELRCDPISGHTALYWYRQSLGQGLEFLIYFQGNSAPDKSGLPSDRFSAERTGGSVSTLTIQRTQQEDSAVYLCASSSTGTEAYEQYFGPGTRLTVT.

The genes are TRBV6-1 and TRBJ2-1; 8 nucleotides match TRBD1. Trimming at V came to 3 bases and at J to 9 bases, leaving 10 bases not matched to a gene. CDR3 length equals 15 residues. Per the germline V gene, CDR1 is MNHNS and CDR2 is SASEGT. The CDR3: CASSDYPGGMGEQFF. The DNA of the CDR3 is TGTGCCAGCAGTGATTATCCAGGGGGCATGGGTGAGCAGTTCTTC.

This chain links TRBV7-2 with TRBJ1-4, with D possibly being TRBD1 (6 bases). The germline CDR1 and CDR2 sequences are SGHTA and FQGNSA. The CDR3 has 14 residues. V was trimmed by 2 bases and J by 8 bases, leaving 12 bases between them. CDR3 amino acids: CASSLQGIREKLFF. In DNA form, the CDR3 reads TGTGCCAGCAGCTTACAGGGGATTCGGGAAAAACTGTTTTTT. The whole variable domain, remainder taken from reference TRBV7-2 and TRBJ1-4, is GAGVSQSPSNKVTEKGKDVELRCDPISGHTALYWYRQSLGQGLEFLIYFQGNSAPDKSGLPSDRFSAERTGGSVSTLTIQRTQQEDSAVYLCASSLQGIREKLFFGSGTQLSVL.

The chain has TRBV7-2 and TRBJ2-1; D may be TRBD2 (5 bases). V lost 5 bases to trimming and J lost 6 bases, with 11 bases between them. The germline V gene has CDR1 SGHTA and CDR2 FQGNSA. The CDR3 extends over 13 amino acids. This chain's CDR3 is CASSLTRPNEQFF. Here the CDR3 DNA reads TGTGCCAGCAGCCTAACTAGGCCCAATGAGCAGTTCTTC.

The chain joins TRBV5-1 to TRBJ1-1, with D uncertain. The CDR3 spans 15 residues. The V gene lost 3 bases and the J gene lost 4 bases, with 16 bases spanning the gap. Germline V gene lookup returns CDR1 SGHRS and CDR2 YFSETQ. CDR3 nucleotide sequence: TGCGCCAGCAGCTCCCCAGGTAACGTTGGCACTGAAGCTTTCTTT. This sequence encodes CASSSPGNVGTEAFF.

In DNA, the CDR3 is TGTGCCAGCAGTGTCCTGGGGACAGCAGAAGCTTTCTTT. Translation: CASSVLGTAEAFF. This rearrangement joins TRBV25-1 to TRBJ1-1; 7 bases align to TRBD1. Germline CDR1 MGHDK, CDR2 SYGVNS. V dropped 4 bases and J dropped 8; count of bases not matched to a gene: 7. This CDR3 contains 13 residues.

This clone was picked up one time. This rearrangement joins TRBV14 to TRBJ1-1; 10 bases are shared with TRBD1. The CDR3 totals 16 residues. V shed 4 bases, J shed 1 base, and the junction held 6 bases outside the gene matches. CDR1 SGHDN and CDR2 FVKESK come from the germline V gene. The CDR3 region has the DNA TGTGCCAGCAGCCTGGGGACAGGGGTGACGAACACTGAAGCTTTCTTT. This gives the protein CASSLGTGVTNTEAFF.

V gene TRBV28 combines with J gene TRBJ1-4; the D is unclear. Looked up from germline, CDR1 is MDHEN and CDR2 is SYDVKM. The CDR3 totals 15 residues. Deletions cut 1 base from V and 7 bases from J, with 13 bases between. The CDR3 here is CASSLLEGNGEKLFF. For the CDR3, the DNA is TGTGCCAGCAGTTTATTGGAGGGTAACGGTGAAAAACTGTTTTTT.

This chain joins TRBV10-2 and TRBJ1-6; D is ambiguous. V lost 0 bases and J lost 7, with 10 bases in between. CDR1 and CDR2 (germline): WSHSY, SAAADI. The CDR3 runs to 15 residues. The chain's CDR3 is CASSESQQSNSPLHF. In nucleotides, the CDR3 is TGCGCCAGCAGTGAGTCGCAACAGTCAAATTCACCCCTCCACTTT.

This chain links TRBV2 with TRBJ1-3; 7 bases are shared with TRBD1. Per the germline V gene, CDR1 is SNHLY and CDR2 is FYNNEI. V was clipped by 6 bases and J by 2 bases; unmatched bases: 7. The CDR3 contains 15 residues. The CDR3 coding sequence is TGTGCCAGCAGCCCGCCAGGGGGACCTGGAAACACCATATATTTT. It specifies CASSPPGGPGNTIYF.

This CDR3 reads CASSPGTGVNEKLFF. The CDR3 DNA sequence: TGTGCCAGCAGTCCCGGGACAGGGGTTAATGAAAAACTGTTTTTT. This chain links TRBV6-5 with TRBJ1-4; 10 bases align to TRBD1. CDR1 MNHEY and CDR2 SVGAGI come from the germline V gene. J gave up 4 bases and V 5 bases, and 4 bases lay outside the gene matches. This CDR3 comprises 15 residues.

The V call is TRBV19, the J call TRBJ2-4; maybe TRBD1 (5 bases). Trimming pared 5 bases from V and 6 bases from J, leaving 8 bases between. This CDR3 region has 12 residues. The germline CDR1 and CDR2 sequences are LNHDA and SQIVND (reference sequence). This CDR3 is CASSFTGNIQYF. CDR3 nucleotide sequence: TGTGCCAGTAGTTTTACAGGAAACATTCAGTACTTC.

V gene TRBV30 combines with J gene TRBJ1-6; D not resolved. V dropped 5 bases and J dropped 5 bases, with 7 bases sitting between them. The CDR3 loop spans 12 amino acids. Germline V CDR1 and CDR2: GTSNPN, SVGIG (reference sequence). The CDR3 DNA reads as TGTGCCTGGGCCCGGGATAATTCACCCCTCCACTTT. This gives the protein CAWARDNSPLHF. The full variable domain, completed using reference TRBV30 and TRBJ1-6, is SQTIHQWPATLVQPVGSPLSLECTVEGTSNPNLYWYRQAAGRGLQLLFYSVGIGQISSEVPQNLSASRPQDRQFILSSKKLLLSDSGFYLCAWARDNSPLHFGNGTRLTVT.

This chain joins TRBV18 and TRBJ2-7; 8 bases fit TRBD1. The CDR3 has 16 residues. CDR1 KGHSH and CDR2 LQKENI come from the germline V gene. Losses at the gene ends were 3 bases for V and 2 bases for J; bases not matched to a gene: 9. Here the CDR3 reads CASSPLGQGATYEQYF. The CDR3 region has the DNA TGTGCCAGCTCACCTTTAGGGCAGGGGGCCACCTACGAGCAGTACTTC.

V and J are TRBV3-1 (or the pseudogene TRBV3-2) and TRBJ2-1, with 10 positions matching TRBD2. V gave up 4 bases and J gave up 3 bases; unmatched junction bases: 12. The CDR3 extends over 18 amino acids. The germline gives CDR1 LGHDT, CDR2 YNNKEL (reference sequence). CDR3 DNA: TGTGCCAGCAGCCGAATCGGACTAGCGGCTAACCACTACAATGAGCAGTTCTTC. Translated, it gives CASSRIGLAANHYNEQFF.